This TCR beta chain was identified in a study of CD8+ T cells in alopecia areata. Overall study results and limits: Clonality was higher in lesional than normal scalp, especially in alopecia totalis/universalis.

Sampling of alopecia areata patients yielded lesional scalp punch biopsies as well as peripheral blood. A few counts support this clone. Its antigen remains unidentified. The CDR3 consists of 15 residues. V lost 2 bases to trimming and J lost 0 bases, with 11 bases between them. Germline values: CDR1 MGHRA, CDR2 YSYEKL. The authors extracted RNA and reverse transcribed it into cDNA as the sequencing template. Generated by immunoSEQ multiplex PCR, the TCRdb table keeps only in-frame clones and is missing some. The repertoire holds 90,000 to 130,000 clones, with 50% to 70% as singletons. This chain links TRBV4-1 with TRBJ2-7; D gene unclear. The origin of this receptor is a human donor with alopecia areata. What was sequenced was NKG2D-low CD8+ T cells sorted from blood. The DNA of the CDR3 is TGCGCCAGCAGCCAACGACAAGCGAGCTCCTACGAGCAGTACTTC. It codes for CASSQRQASSYEQYF.